This section outlines one T cell receptor (beta chain) sequence together with its context. The germline V gene has CDR1 SGHKS and CDR2 YYEKEE (reference sequence). V trimming: 4 bases; J trimming: 4 bases; junction bases outside the gene matches: 4. The CDR3 is 13 amino acids. The sample's treatment: roughly 18 received Ad26.COV2.S at low or high dose, single or two shots; a few received placebo; per-sample allocation not given. Samples came from day 63 after the first vaccine or placebo injection. The record originates from a study of Ad26.COV2.S vaccination and SARS-CoV-2 variants. About the study: As a participant in COV1001, the donor was in the Ad26.COV2.S trial arm.

Repertoires were generated with immunoSEQ multiplex PCR, while TCRdb's copy carries only in-frame clones and drops some. The sample yields fewer than 600,000 clones, about 88% seen once. The clonotype comes from a person aged 18-65 years who received the Ad26.COV2.S COVID-19 vaccine or a placebo. The material was peripheral blood, obtained in a trial of Ad26.COV2.S vaccine versus placebo. The J gene is TRBJ2-5, the V gene TRBV5-5; 7 nucleotides align to TRBD1. CDR3 sequence reads: CASSDRQGETQYF. Here the CDR3 DNA reads TGTGCCAGCAGCGACAGACAGGGAGAGACCCAGTACTTC.